This T cell receptor (beta chain) is drawn from a study of CD8+CD57+ T cells in acquired aplastic anemia (dated by TCRdb to 2017 to 2018). Regarding the complete study: On average, sorted CD4+ and CD8+ cells yielded 3.2 ug of extracted DNA, with a range of 0.2 to 27.4 ug. An average of approximately 10 million reads for CD4+ cells and approximately 11 million reads for CD8+ cells was obtained from healthy donor samples.

In the study, sorted CD4+ and CD8+ blood T cells from patients with severe aplastic anemia and from healthy subjects underwent deep sequencing of TCR repertoires. Ficoll-Paque density gradient centrifugation was used to isolate peripheral blood mononuclear cells. Before DNA was extracted, CD4+ and CD8+ T cells were sorted using either FACS or magnetic beads. According to the germline V gene (reference sequence), CDR1 reads LNHNV and CDR2 reads YYDKDF. The CDR3 measures 15 amino acids from cysteine to phenylalanine. Kept here is only the CDR3 DNA, which spans 45 bases and is read in frame from base 1. The junction shows trimming of 0 bases on V and 2 bases on J, plus 11 bases between the germline ends. Turning to this clonotype: The antigen it recognizes is unknown. Base qualities are not provided; no much larger clone lies one nucleotide away.

Overall study outcomes, separate from this receptor: Around 31 CD8+ CDR3 sequences were shared between patients and controls but appeared highly expressed in patients and within their immunodominant clones. No significant difference in CD8+ Simpson's diversity was found between patients and healthy controls (P=0.060).

Genomic DNA served as template for TCR beta VDJ combination and CDR3 sequence profiling. An Illumina HiSeq 2000 was used for TCR repertoire sequencing. Under the source paper's analysis protocol: Repertoire assessment relied on Simpson's diversity index, CDR3 size and DJ length profiles, and TRBV/TRBJ rearrangement plots. The most abundant DNA sequence in the deep sequencing data was taken as the immunodominant clone. CDR3 amino acid sequences were screened for sharing across subjects and compared with published repertoires and the VDJdb database. TCRdb reprocessed the public reads (quality trimming at Q25 with fastp, clone calling with MiXCR) and kept in-frame beta chains. Records with the same CDR3 protein are collapsed into one entry carrying the most frequent genes and DNA. V and J calls and clone size were set by TCRdb, not the authors. This sample holds approximately 200,000 distinct CDR3 sequences; less than 70% were observed only once. The top ten hold roughly 15% of the sample.

This clonotype was sampled from a human donor in good health, serving as a control. The sequencing input was sorted CD4+, CD8+, or CD8+CD57+ T cells (not recorded which) from PBMCs. The chain is assembled from TRBV15 and TRBJ2-7, with the D assignment possibly TRBD1 or TRBD2, given 5 matching bases for each. The CDR3 is CATSREGEIPYEQYF. The base sequence is TGTGCCACCAGCAGAGAGGGGGAGATCCCCTACGAGCAGTACTTC.